The 29 T cell receptor beta chains below come from one sample, sequenced in a study of early T cells in non-severe SARS-CoV-2 infection. TCRdb redid the calling of the 5' RACE reads with MiXCR, one entry per CDR3 protein. The sample has over 30,000 distinct CDR3 sequences, less than 6.5% seen once; the top ten hold about 5.5%. The sequencing here drew on whole blood, taken at baseline. The receptors originated from an adult who was a healthcare worker with PCR-confirmed SARS-CoV-2 infection or an uninfected control (not recorded which).

The chain is built from TRBV4-2 and TRBJ2-1; a weak D match, TRBD2 (6 bases). The germline gives CDR1 LGHNA, CDR2 YNFKEQ. V dropped 5 bases and J dropped 9 bases, with 23 bases sitting between them. This CDR3 comprises 16 residues. The CDR3 bases are TGTGCCAGCAGCATCTATCACGGGAGAGGAGACGCTGAGCAGTTCTTC. It specifies CASSIYHGRGDAEQFF.

This clonotype was seen a few times. The chain combines TRBV7-2 with TRBJ1-6; the D is unclear. The CDR3 covers 11 residues. V was cut by 3 bases and J by 10 bases, with 4 bases left in between. Germline values: CDR1 SGHTA, CDR2 FQGNSA. CDR3 in amino acids: CASSLESPLHF. CDR3 bases: TGTGCCAGCAGCTTGGAGTCACCCCTCCACTTT.

The gene calls are TRBV14 and TRBJ2-7, with 7 bases matching TRBD1. The CDR3 loop spans 15 amino acids. Germline lookup yields CDR1 SGHDN and CDR2 FVKESK. Trimming removed 5 bases from V and 2 bases from J; junction bases left unmatched: 9. The CDR3 protein is CASSGETGSPYEQYF. The CDR3 nucleotides read TGTGCCAGCAGCGGAGAGACAGGGTCCCCCTACGAGCAGTACTTC.

This clonotype has only a few counts. This chain joins TRBV7-9 and TRBJ1-6, with TRBD1 matching over 10 bases. Trimming cost V 5 bases and J 5 bases; bases outside gene matches: 6. Looked up from germline, CDR1 is SEHNR and CDR2 is FQNEAQ (reference sequence). The CDR3 consists of 16 residues. The CDR3 DNA reads TGTGCCAGCAGCCTAGGACAGGGGGTGGATAATTCACCCCTCCACTTT. The encoded protein is CASSLGQGVDNSPLHF.

At least ten counts were recorded for this clonotype. This rearrangement joins TRBV5-6 to TRBJ1-1, with 10 bases fitting TRBD1. Losses at the gene ends were 3 bases for V and 10 bases for J; bases not matched to a gene: 6. Germline CDR1 and CDR2: SGHDT and YYEEEE. This CDR3 comprises 13 residues. CDR3 protein: CASSYRDRGTAFF. CDR3 nucleotide sequence: TGTGCCAGCAGCTACCGGGACAGGGGAACAGCTTTCTTT.

There are a few counts of this clonotype. The V gene is TRBV5-1, the J gene TRBJ2-1; D is possibly TRBD1 or TRBD2 (5 bases each). Trimming cost V 0 bases and J 9 bases, with 22 bases left between them. CDR1 and CDR2 (germline): SGHRS, YFSETQ. There are 17 residues in the CDR3. In DNA, the CDR3 is TGCGCCAGCAGCTTGGGGACTGGGACCTCACGTGGAGGTGAGCAGTTCTTC. As protein: CASSLGTGTSRGGEQFF.

The sample holds many counts of this clonotype. The chain carries TRBV20-1 and TRBJ2-4, with a possible D match to TRBD2 (7 bases). Trimming pared 3 bases from V and 7 bases from J, leaving 13 bases between. The CDR3 totals 13 residues. Germline V gives CDR1 DFQATT, CDR2 SNEGSKA (reference sequence). In DNA, the CDR3 is TGCAGTGCTAGTCCCGGGGGGCATAACATTCAGTACTTC. Translated: CSASPGGHNIQYF.

This clonotype was counted many times. One end of the junction varies from germline; a read error may be responsible. The chain joins TRBV18 to TRBJ1-2, with D tentatively TRBD1 (5 bases). The germline CDR1 and CDR2 sequences are KGHSH and LQKENI. The CDR3 length is 16 residues. The CDR3 DNA sequence: TGTGTCAGCTCACCTCTAGGGGAATCTACATCCTATGGCTACACCTTC. This encodes CVSSPLGESTSYGYTF.

This clonotype was observed a few times. The gene calls are TRBV6-2 or TRBV6-3 and TRBJ2-2, with no clear D. Germline CDR1 reads MNHEY; CDR2 reads SVGEGT. The germline V and J ends were trimmed by 6 bases and 3 bases, with 8 bases remaining between them. The CDR3 is made up of 13 amino acids. The DNA of the CDR3 is TGTGCCAGCAGACCAGGCTACACCGGGGAGCTGTTTTTT. As protein: CASRPGYTGELFF.

This clonotype was counted a few times. The chain recombines TRBV18 with TRBJ1-3, with D unresolved. The germline V gene encodes CDR1 KGHSH and CDR2 LQKENI. The CDR3 covers 13 residues. V shed 0 bases and J shed 5 bases, with 5 bases lying between them. The CDR3 DNA reads as TGTGCCAGCTCACCACCTACTCGAAACACCATATATTTT. It specifies CASSPPTRNTIYF.

In its sample, this clonotype was seen many times. The rearrangement joins TRBV4-3 to TRBJ2-6; D gene unclear. Trimming cost V 9 bases and J 3 bases, with 12 bases left between them. From germline, CDR1 is LGHNA and CDR2 YSLEER. The CDR3 spans 14 residues. The CDR3 DNA reads TGCGCCAGTACAACCGCCCATGGGGCCAACGTCCTGACTTTC. Amino acid sequence: CASTTAHGANVLTF.

This clonotype was seen repeatedly, ten times or more. V and J are TRBV25-1 and TRBJ2-7; tentatively, D is TRBD1 (7 bases). Germline-derived CDR1 and CDR2 are MGHDK and SYGVNS. V lost 4 bases to trimming and J lost 1 base, with 8 bases between them. The CDR3 has 13 amino acids. This chain's CDR3 is CASSAGGSYEQYF. CDR3 DNA: TGTGCCAGCAGTGCAGGGGGGTCCTACGAGCAGTACTTC.

This clonotype has at least ten counts. The rearrangement uses TRBV7-9 and TRBJ2-5, with D possibly matching TRBD2 (6 bases). Between the trimmed V and J ends, which lost 5 bases and 5 bases, there was a span of 18 bases. CDR3 length: 15 amino acids. Germline V CDR1 and CDR2: SEHNR, FQNEAQ (reference sequence). CDR3 coding DNA: TGTGCCAGCAGCCCGACCGGGACTTATAGTGAGACCCAGTACTTC. It specifies CASSPTGTYSETQYF.

The CDR3 sequence is CASSPNSLAASTDTQYF. The CDR3 nucleotides are TGTGCCAGCAGCCCAAACTCTCTAGCGGCTAGCACAGATACGCAGTATTTT. V is TRBV7-9 and J is TRBJ2-3; 7 nucleotides align to TRBD2. Losses at the gene ends were 5 bases for V and 0 bases for J; bases not matched to a gene: 11. Germline V CDR1 and CDR2: SEHNR, FQNEAQ (reference sequence). The CDR3 length is 17 residues. Full variable domain (rest looked up from reference TRBV7-9 and TRBJ2-3): DTGVSQNPRHKITKRGQNVTFRCDPISEHNRLYWYRQTLGQGPEFLTYFQNEAQLEKSRLLSDRFSAERPKGSFSTLEIQRTEQGDSAMYLCASSPNSLAASTDTQYFGPGTRLTVL.

This clonotype was seen a handful of times. V gene TRBV7-9 combines with J gene TRBJ2-1, with 14 nucleotides matching TRBD2. The CDR3 length is 16 residues. Unmatched junction bases numbered 8, after V lost 5 bases and J lost 8 bases. In germline, CDR1 is SEHNR, CDR2 FQNEAQ (reference sequence). CDR3 sequence reads: CASSTGLAGVIHEQFF. In nucleotides, the CDR3 is TGTGCCAGCAGCACGGGACTAGCGGGAGTAATCCATGAGCAGTTCTTC.

This clonotype was found many times. The chain links TRBV7-8 to TRBJ1-6, with a weak D call TRBD1 (6 bases). Trimming cost V 5 bases and J 10 bases, with 30 bases left between them. Germline lookup yields CDR1 SGHVS and CDR2 FQNEAQ. This CDR3 region has 19 residues. The CDR3 loop is CASSPKRVATGNSQSPLHF. The DNA of the CDR3 is TGTGCCAGCAGCCCAAAGAGGGTGGCAACAGGGAATAGTCAATCACCCCTCCACTTT.

This clonotype was observed at least ten times. J is TRBJ2-7 and V is TRBV6-2 or TRBV6-3, with 9 bases lining up with TRBD2. The junction had 3 bases not matched to a gene; V was cut back by 6 bases and J by 6 bases. The CDR3 is made up of 12 amino acids. Germline-derived CDR1 and CDR2 are MNHEY and SVGEGT. As DNA, the CDR3 is TGTGCCAGCAGAGCGGGAGGAGCCGAGCAGTACGTC. It encodes CASRAGGAEQYV.

This clonotype has a count of ten or more. The chain carries TRBV11-2 and TRBJ2-3, with D possibly called TRBD1 or TRBD2 (6 bases each). The V gene lost 2 bases and the J gene lost 3 bases, with 9 bases spanning the gap. Germline loops: CDR1 SGHAT, CDR2 FQNNGV. The CDR3 has 14 amino acids. This chain's CDR3 is CASSLQGRTDTQYF. CDR3 nucleotides: TGTGCCAGCAGCTTACAGGGGAGGACAGATACGCAGTATTTT.

This clonotype was counted many times. The V and J genes are TRBV7-6 and TRBJ2-3, with D unresolved. Trimming stripped 2 bases from V and 1 base from J, with 7 bases between. The length of the CDR3 is 14 residues. The germline CDR1 and CDR2 sequences are SGHVS and FNYEAQ. The CDR3 DNA follows: TGTGCCAGCAGCTTACCTAGGGGCACAGATACGCAGTATTTT. Translation gives CASSLPRGTDTQYF. Complete variable domain (other parts from reference TRBV7-6 and TRBJ2-3): GAGVSQSPRYKVTKRGQDVALRCDPISGHVSLYWYRQALGQGPEFLTYFNYEAQQDKSGLPNDRFSAERPEGSISTLTIQRTEQRDSAMYRCASSLPRGTDTQYFGPGTRLTVL.

In this sample, this clonotype turned up many times. The V gene is TRBV20-1, the J gene TRBJ2-3, with TRBD2 matching 9 bases. The CDR3 is 12 residues long. The germline V gene has CDR1 DFQATT and CDR2 SNEGSKA (reference sequence). Unmatched junction bases numbered 2, after V lost 6 bases and J lost 4 bases. The DNA of the CDR3 is TGCAGTGCGGCGGGAGGGTCAGATACGCAGTATTTT. This sequence encodes CSAAGGSDTQYF.

This clonotype appeared many times. The chain recombines TRBV30 with TRBJ1-5, with D unclear. CDR1 GTSNPN and CDR2 SVGIG come from the germline V gene (reference sequence). The CDR3 loop spans 14 amino acids. V was shortened by 6 bases and J by 0 bases, with 12 bases between the two germline ends. CDR3 DNA sequence: TGTGCCTGTACGGGCCCTTATAGCAATCAGCCCCAGCATTTT. Residues: CACTGPYSNQPQHF.

This clonotype showed up many times. The chain has TRBV7-9 and TRBJ2-1, with 10 positions matching TRBD2. This CDR3 is built from 15 residues. Germline V gene sequence: CDR1 SEHNR, CDR2 FQNEAQ (reference sequence). V shed 4 bases, J shed 9 bases, and the junction held 9 bases outside the gene matches. CDR3 coding DNA: TGTGCCAGCAGCTCCCCCGGGACTAGCGTTGTTGAGCAGTTCTTC. Protein sequence: CASSSPGTSVVEQFF.

There are many counts of this clonotype. The J gene is TRBJ2-3, the V gene TRBV7-2; no clear D gene. The CDR3 has 14 residues. Trimming took 0 bases from V and 3 from J, leaving 7 bases between them. Germline V gene sequence: CDR1 SGHTA, CDR2 FQGNSA. CDR3 residues: CASSLAGKTDTQYF. The CDR3 DNA is TGTGCCAGCAGCTTAGCGGGAAAAACAGATACGCAGTATTTT.

The sample holds many counts of this clonotype. The rearrangement joins TRBV28 to TRBJ2-7; maybe TRBD2 (5 bases). Per the germline V gene, CDR1 is MDHEN and CDR2 is SYDVKM. The CDR3 loop spans 16 amino acids. The V and J ends lost 3 bases and 0 bases respectively, with 15 bases between them. CDR3 nucleotides: TGTGCCAGCAGTTTGCCGGACTGGCAGAGCTCCTACGAGCAGTACTTC. Its protein product is CASSLPDWQSSYEQYF.

This clonotype has more than one count but fewer than ten. This chain uses TRBV7-9 with TRBJ1-4; 7 bases line up with TRBD1. The CDR3 sequence is 14 residues long. The germline V gene encodes CDR1 SEHNR and CDR2 FQNEAQ (reference sequence). The V gene end was trimmed by 5 bases and the J gene end by 8 bases; junction bases not matched to a gene: 8. The CDR3 loop is CASSPRDRREKLFF. DNA of the CDR3: TGTGCCAGCAGCCCACGGGACAGAAGAGAAAAACTGTTTTTT.

This clonotype showed up many times. Written as DNA, the CDR3 is TGTGCCAGCAGCCAAGACCGGCGGCCGAACGAGCAGTACTTC. Encoded protein: CASSQDRRPNEQYF. V is TRBV3-1 and J is TRBJ2-7; D unclear. This CDR3 contains 14 residues. With 0 bases removed from V and 5 bases from J, the gap between germline ends came to 11 bases. Looked up from germline, CDR1 is LGHDT and CDR2 is YNNKEL (reference sequence).

This clonotype showed up many times. The V and J genes are TRBV7-6 and TRBJ2-3; D not resolved. Per germline, CDR1 SGHVS and CDR2 FNYEAQ. V lost 0 bases and J lost 0, with 10 bases in between. The CDR3 covers 16 residues. The CDR3 protein is CASSLAPSTSTDTQYF. The CDR3 DNA is TGTGCCAGCAGCTTAGCTCCCAGTACTAGCACAGATACGCAGTATTTT.

This clonotype was detected ten times or more. V and J are TRBV24-1 and TRBJ1-1; 8 bases agree with TRBD1. The CDR3 contains 13 residues. Germline loops: CDR1 KGHDR, CDR2 SFDVKD. J lost 1 base, V lost 12 bases, and 6 bases had no gene match. CDR3 protein: CAAQGAWNTEAFF. The CDR3 DNA reads as TGTGCCGCGCAGGGGGCCTGGAACACTGAAGCTTTCTTT.

There are a few counts of this clonotype. V gene TRBV5-5 combines with J gene TRBJ2-1; weak D call: TRBD2 (6 bases). This CDR3 is 16 amino acids long. The germline V and J ends were trimmed by 4 bases and 3 bases, with 17 bases remaining between them. Germline CDR1 and CDR2: SGHKS and YYEKEE (reference sequence). The CDR3: CASSSTGTLLYNEQFF. CDR3 nucleotides: TGTGCCAGCAGCAGCACGGGGACTCTCCTCTACAATGAGCAGTTCTTC.